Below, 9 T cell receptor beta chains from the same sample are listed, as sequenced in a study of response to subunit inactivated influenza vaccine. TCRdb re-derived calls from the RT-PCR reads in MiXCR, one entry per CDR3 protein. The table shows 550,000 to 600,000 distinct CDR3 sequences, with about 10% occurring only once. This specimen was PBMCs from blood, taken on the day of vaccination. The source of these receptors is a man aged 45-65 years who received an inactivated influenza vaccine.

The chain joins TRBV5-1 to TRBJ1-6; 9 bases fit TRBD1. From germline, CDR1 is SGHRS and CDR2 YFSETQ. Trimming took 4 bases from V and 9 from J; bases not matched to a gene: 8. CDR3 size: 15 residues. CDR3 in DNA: TGCGCCAGCAGCCGGACAGGGGTTAGTGGTTCACCCCTCCACTTT. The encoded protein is CASSRTGVSGSPLHF.

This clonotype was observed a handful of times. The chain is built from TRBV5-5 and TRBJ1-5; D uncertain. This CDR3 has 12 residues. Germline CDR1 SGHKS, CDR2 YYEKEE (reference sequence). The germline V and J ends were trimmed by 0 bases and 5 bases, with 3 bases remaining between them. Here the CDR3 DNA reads TGTGCCAGCAGCTTGGGTGATCAGCCCCAGCATTTT. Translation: CASSLGDQPQHF.

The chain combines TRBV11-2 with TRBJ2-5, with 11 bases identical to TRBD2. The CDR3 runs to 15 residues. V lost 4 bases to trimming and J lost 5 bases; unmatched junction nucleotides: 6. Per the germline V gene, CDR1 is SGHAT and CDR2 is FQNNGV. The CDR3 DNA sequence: TGTGCCAGCAGCTCTAGCGGGGGGCTTTCGGAGACCCAGTACTTC. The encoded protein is CASSSSGGLSETQYF. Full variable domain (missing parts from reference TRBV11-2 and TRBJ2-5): EAGVAQSPRYKIIEKRQSVAFWCNPISGHATLYWYQQILGQGPKLLIQFQNNGVVDDSQLPKDRFSAERLKGVDSTLKIQPAKLEDSAVYLCASSSSGGLSETQYFGPGTRLLVL.

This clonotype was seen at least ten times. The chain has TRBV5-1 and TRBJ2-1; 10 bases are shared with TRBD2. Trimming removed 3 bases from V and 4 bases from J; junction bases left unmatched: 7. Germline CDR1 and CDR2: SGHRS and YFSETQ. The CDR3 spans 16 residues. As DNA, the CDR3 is TGCGCCAGCAGCTCCCTCGTAGCGGGAGGTTACAATGAGCAGTTCTTC. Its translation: CASSSLVAGGYNEQFF.

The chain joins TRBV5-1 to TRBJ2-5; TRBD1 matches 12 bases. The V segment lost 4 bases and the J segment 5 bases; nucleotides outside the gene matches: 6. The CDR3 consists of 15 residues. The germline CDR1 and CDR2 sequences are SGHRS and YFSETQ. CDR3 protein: CASSPGQGAEETQYF. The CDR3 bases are TGCGCCAGCAGCCCGGGACAGGGGGCGGAGGAGACCCAGTACTTC.

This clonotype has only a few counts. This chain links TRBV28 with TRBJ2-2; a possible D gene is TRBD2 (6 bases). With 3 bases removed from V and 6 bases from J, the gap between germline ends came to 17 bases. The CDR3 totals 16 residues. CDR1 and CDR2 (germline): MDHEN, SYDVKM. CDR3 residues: CASSLEGGTWAGELFF. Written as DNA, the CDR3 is TGTGCCAGCAGTTTGGAGGGCGGCACATGGGCCGGGGAGCTGTTTTTT.

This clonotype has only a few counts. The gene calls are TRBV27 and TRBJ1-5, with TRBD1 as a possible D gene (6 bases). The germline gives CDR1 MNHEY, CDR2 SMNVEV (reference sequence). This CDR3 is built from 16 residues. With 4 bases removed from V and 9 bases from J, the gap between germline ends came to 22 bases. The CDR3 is CASSSVTGSPWGPQHF. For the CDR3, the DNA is TGTGCCAGCAGTTCAGTGACAGGATCACCCTGGGGGCCCCAGCATTTT.

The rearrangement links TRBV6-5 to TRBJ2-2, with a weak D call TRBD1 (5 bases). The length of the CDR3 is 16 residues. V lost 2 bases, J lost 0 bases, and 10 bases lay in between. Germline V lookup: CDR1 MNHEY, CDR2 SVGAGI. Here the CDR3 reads CASSYPQGPNTGELFF. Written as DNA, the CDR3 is TGTGCCAGCAGTTACCCGCAGGGCCCGAACACCGGGGAGCTGTTTTTT.

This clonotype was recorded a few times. CDR3 in amino acids: CASSPSGSEAGELFF. The CDR3 DNA sequence: TGTGCCAGCTCACCTAGCGGGAGTGAAGCCGGGGAGCTGTTTTTT. V is TRBV18 and J is TRBJ2-2; the match to TRBD2 covers 9 bases. Germline V lookup: CDR1 KGHSH, CDR2 LQKENI. There are 15 residues in the CDR3. J gave up 6 bases and V 3 bases, and 5 bases lay outside the gene matches.